Below are 14 T cell receptor beta chains sequenced from a single sample in a study of identical twins' blood T cells. TCRdb ran MiXCR on the 5' RACE reads and lists one entry per CDR3 protein. This sample has 350,000 to 400,000 distinct CDR3 sequences, with over 25% found just once. What was sequenced was PBMCs. The receptors here all came from a woman aged 18-55 years in good health.

The chain has TRBV20-1 and TRBJ1-2; a weak D match, TRBD1 (5 bases). The CDR3 is 16 residues long. V was pared by 2 bases and J by 7 bases, with 23 bases between. CDR1 and CDR2 (germline): DFQATT, SNEGSKA (reference sequence). Here the CDR3 reads CSARLTNRFTSGGYTF. The CDR3 DNA sequence: TGCAGTGCTAGACTGACAAACAGGTTTACTTCGGGTGGCTACACCTTC.

The chain is built from TRBV20-1 and TRBJ2-7; TRBD1 aligns across 8 bases. Germline-derived CDR1 and CDR2 are DFQATT and SNEGSKA (reference sequence). The trim removed 5 bases at V and 5 bases at J, leaving 11 bases unmatched. There are 14 residues in the CDR3. The CDR3 bases are TGCAGTGCTCCCAGGACAGGGCCAACCCACGAGCAGTACTTC. As protein: CSAPRTGPTHEQYF.

This clonotype occurred many times. The chain employs TRBV6-5 and TRBJ1-1, with D possibly matching TRBD1 (6 bases). Per germline, CDR1 MNHEY and CDR2 SVGAGI. V was shortened by 7 bases and J by 5 bases, with 17 bases between the two germline ends. The CDR3 contains 14 residues. The CDR3 bases are TGTGCCAGCACTCAAGGGGGGATAGGTACTGAAGCTTTCTTT. Its protein is CASTQGGIGTEAFF.

This rearrangement joins TRBV29-1 to TRBJ1-2, with D unclear. Trimming removed 8 bases at V and 6 bases at J, with 4 bases between. The CDR3 is made up of 8 amino acids. Germline V CDR1 and CDR2: SQVTM, ANQGSEA. CDR3 DNA sequence: TGCAGCTCCGATGGCTACACCTTC. Translating gives CSSDGYTF.

The genes are TRBV7-6 and TRBJ2-1; no clear D. Trimming removed 1 base at V and 5 bases at J, with 12 bases between. In germline, CDR1 is SGHVS, CDR2 FNYEAQ. The CDR3 consists of 15 residues. CDR3 residues: CASSLVGLRNNEQFF. CDR3 nucleotides: TGTGCCAGCAGCTTAGTAGGTCTAAGGAACAATGAGCAGTTCTTC.

This chain uses TRBV3-1 with TRBJ1-6; 7 bases are shared with TRBD1. V gave up 3 bases and J gave up 6 bases; unmatched junction bases: 5. This CDR3 has 15 residues. CDR1 is LGHDT and CDR2 is YNNKEL in the germline V gene (reference sequence). The CDR3 nucleotides are TGTGCCAGCAGCCAGGGGGACAGCATTAATTCACCCCTCCACTTT. Translating gives CASSQGDSINSPLHF.

The chain has TRBV10-3 and TRBJ2-7, with TRBD2 matching over 7 bases. Unmatched junction bases numbered 10, after V lost 3 bases and J lost 8 bases. From germline, CDR1 is ENHRY and CDR2 SYGVKD. The CDR3 runs 14 residues. The CDR3: CAISDPTSLIKQYF. CDR3 bases: TGTGCCATCAGTGATCCGACTAGCTTGATCAAGCAGTACTTC.

This clonotype was picked up a small number of times. The CDR3 DNA reads TGTGCCAGCAGCCATTCTATGTTAACCAAAAACATTCAGTACTTC. Translation gives CASSHSMLTKNIQYF. The rearrangement uses TRBV3-1 and TRBJ2-4, with no clear D. This CDR3 is 15 amino acids long. The V gene lost 3 bases and the J gene lost 2 bases, with 11 bases spanning the gap. Per germline, CDR1 LGHDT and CDR2 YNNKEL (reference sequence).

The J gene is TRBJ2-3, the V gene TRBV20-1; D gene ambiguous. Trimming shortened V by 3 bases and J by 1 base, and 11 bases separated the two germline ends. Germline V gene sequence: CDR1 DFQATT, CDR2 SNEGSKA (reference sequence). CDR3 length equals 14 residues. CDR3 amino acids: CSARPGLRTDTQYF. The CDR3 DNA sequence: TGCAGTGCTAGGCCAGGTCTCCGCACAGATACGCAGTATTTT.

The V gene is TRBV5-6, the J gene TRBJ1-4; a weak D match, TRBD1 (6 bases). The germline V gene encodes CDR1 SGHDT and CDR2 YYEEEE. The CDR3 runs to 19 residues. V was trimmed by 2 bases and J by 0 bases, leaving 20 bases between them. In DNA form, the CDR3 reads TGTGCCAGCAGCTTCACCCGACAGGACCCATTTGCAACTAATGAAAAACTGTTTTTT. This translates into CASSFTRQDPFATNEKLFF.

On this clonotype: A much more abundant neighbour one base away suggests this may be a read error. A read error is likely, as this CDR3 ends without the conserved phenylalanine or tryptophan. This chain uses TRBV12-3 or TRBV12-4 with TRBJ1-1; a possible D gene is TRBD1 (5 bases). Trimming removed 6 bases from V and 11 bases from J, with 16 bases in between. The length of the CDR3 is 12 residues. CDR3 amino acids: CASSFQQGVAFL. As DNA, the CDR3 is TGTGCCAGCAGCTTCCAGCAGGGAGTGGCTTTCCTT.

This clonotype turned up a few times. The chain combines TRBV12-3 or TRBV12-4 with TRBJ2-7, with 7 bases identical to TRBD2. The CDR3 totals 14 residues. Trimming took 4 bases from V and 4 from J; bases not matched to a gene: 7. This CDR3 is CASSYQAGRYEQYF. Written as DNA, the CDR3 is TGTGCCAGCAGTTACCAAGCGGGGAGATACGAGCAGTACTTC.

This clonotype was counted only a few times. This sequence joins TRBV20-1 and TRBJ1-1; D is ambiguous. The CDR3 consists of 15 residues. CDR1 and CDR2 from the germline V gene are DFQATT and SNEGSKA (reference sequence). V shed 1 base and J shed 5 bases, with 17 bases lying between them. The chain's CDR3 is CSARGPPSRYTEAFF. The CDR3 region has the DNA TGCAGTGCTAGAGGCCCCCCCAGTCGCTATACTGAAGCTTTCTTT.

This clonotype has a count of ten or more. The chain combines TRBV19 with TRBJ2-1; 10 bases are shared with TRBD2. Germline V CDR1 and CDR2: LNHDA, SQIVND (reference sequence). The CDR3 consists of 13 residues. The V and J ends lost 11 bases and 4 bases, in that order; junction bases with no gene match: 5. CDR3 loop: CASRLAGYNEQFF. The CDR3 DNA follows: TGTGCCTCCCGACTAGCGGGTTACAATGAGCAGTTCTTC. Together with reference TRBV19 and TRBJ2-1, the CDR3 gives the full variable domain: DGGITQSPKYLFRKEGQNVTLSCEQNLNHDAMYWYRQDPGQGLRLIYYSQIVNDFQKGDIAEGYSVSREKKESFPLTVTSAQKNPTAFYLCASRLAGYNEQFFGPGTRLTVL.